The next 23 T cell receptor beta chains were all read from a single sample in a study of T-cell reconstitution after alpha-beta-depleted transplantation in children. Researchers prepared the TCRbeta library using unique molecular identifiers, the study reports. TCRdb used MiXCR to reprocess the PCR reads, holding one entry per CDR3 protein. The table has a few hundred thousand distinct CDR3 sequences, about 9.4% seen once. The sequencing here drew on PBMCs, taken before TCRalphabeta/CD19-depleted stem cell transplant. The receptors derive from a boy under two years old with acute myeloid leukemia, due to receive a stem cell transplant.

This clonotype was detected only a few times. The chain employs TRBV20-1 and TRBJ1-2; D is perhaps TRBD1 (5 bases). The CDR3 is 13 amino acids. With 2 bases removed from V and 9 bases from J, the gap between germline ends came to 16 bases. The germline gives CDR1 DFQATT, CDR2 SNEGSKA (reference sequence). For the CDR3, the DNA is TGCAGTGCTAGAAACCAGGGAGCGGAAAGCTACACCTTC. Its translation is CSARNQGAESYTF.

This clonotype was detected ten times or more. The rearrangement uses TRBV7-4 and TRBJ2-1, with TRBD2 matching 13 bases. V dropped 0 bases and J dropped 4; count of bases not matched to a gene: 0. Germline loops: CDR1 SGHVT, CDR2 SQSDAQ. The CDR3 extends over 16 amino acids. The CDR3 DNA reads TGTGCCAGCAGCTTAGCGGGACTAGCGGGGTACAATGAGCAGTTCTTC. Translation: CASSLAGLAGYNEQFF. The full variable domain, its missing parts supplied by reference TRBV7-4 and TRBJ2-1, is GAGVSQSPRYKVAKRGRDVALRCDSISGHVTLYWYRQTLGQGSEVLTYSQSDAQRDKSGRPSGRFSAERPERSVSTLKIQRTEQGDSAVYLCASSLAGLAGYNEQFFGPGTRLTVL.

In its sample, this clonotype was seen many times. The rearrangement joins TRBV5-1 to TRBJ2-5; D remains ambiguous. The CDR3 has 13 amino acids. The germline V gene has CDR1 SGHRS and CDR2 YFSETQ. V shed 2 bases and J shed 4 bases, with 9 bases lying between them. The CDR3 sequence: CASSFFPRETQYF. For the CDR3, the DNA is TGCGCCAGCAGCTTCTTTCCCCGAGAGACCCAGTACTTC.

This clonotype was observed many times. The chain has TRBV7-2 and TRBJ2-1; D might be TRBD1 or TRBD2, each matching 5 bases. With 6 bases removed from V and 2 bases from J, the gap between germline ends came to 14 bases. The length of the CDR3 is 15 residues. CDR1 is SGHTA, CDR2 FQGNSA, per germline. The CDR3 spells CASRSPGTTYNEQFF. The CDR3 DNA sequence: TGTGCCAGCAGATCACCGGGGACCACCTACAATGAGCAGTTCTTC.

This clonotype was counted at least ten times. Here the CDR3 DNA reads TGTGCCAGCAGCCCCGGACTCCAAGAGACCCAGTACTTC. Encoded protein: CASSPGLQETQYF. The chain employs TRBV7-3 and TRBJ2-5, with a possible D match to TRBD2 (5 bases). CDR1 SGHTA and CDR2 FQGTGA come from the germline V gene. V shed 5 bases and J shed 1 base, with 8 bases lying between them. This CDR3 comprises 13 residues.

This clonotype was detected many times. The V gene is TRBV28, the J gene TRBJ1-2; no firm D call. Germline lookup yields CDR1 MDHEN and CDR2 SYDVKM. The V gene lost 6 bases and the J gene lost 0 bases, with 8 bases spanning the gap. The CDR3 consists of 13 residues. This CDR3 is CASRSLTNYGYTF. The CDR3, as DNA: TGTGCCAGCAGGAGCCTGACTAACTATGGCTACACCTTC.

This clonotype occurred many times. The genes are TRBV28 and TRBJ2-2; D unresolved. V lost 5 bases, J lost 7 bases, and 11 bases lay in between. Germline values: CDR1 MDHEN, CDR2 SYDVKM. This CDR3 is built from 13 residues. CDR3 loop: CASSDEDVGELFF. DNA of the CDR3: TGTGCCAGCAGTGATGAGGATGTCGGGGAGCTGTTTTTT.

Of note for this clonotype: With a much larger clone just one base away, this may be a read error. The CDR3 is CVSRRAGGSYEQYF. CDR3 nucleotide sequence: TGTGTCAGCCGACGAGCGGGAGGCTCCTACGAGCAGTACTTC. The chain is built from TRBV28 and TRBJ2-7; 9 bases are a match to TRBD2. The CDR3 extends over 14 amino acids. Germline lookup yields CDR1 MDHEN and CDR2 SYDVKM.

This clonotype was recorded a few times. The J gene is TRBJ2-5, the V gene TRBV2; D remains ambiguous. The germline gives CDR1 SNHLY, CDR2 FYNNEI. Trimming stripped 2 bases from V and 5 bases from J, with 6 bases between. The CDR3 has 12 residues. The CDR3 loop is CASSERDETQYF. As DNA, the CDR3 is TGTGCCAGCAGTGAAAGGGATGAGACCCAGTACTTC.

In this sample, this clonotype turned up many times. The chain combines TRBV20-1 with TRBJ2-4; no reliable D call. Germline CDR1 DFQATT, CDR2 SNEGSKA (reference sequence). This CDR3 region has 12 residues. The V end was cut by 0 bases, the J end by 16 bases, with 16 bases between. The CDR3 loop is CSARDLGPSRYF. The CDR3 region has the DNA TGCAGTGCTAGAGATCTCGGCCCTTCGCGATACTTC.

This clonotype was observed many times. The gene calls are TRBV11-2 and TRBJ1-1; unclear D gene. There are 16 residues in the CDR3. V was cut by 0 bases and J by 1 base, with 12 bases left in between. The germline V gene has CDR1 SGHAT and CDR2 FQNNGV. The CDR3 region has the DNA TGTGCCAGCAGCTTAGATTTGGCAAGGGCGAACACTGAAGCTTTCTTT. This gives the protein CASSLDLARANTEAFF.

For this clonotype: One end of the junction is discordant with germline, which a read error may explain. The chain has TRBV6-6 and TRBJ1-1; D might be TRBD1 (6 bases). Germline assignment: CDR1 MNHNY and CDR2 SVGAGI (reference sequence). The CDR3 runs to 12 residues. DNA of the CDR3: TGTGCCAGCAGTTACCTTAACAGGGAAGGTTTCTTT. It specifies CASSYLNREGFF.

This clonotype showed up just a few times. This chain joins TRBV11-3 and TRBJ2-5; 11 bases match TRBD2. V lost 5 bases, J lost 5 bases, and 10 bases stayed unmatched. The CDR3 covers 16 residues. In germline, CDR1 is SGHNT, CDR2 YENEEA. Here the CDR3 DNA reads TGTGCCAGCAGCCCAAGACTAGCGGGAATTCGTGAGACCCAGTACTTC. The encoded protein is CASSPRLAGIRETQYF.

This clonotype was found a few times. The chain's CDR3 is CASSLGPSGGISYEQYF. The CDR3 DNA follows: TGTGCCAGCAGCTTGGGGCCTAGCGGGGGGATCTCCTACGAGCAGTACTTC. This chain links TRBV5-5 with TRBJ2-7; 11 bases map to TRBD2. The germline V gene encodes CDR1 SGHKS and CDR2 YYEKEE (reference sequence). V gave up 0 bases and J gave up 0 bases; unmatched junction bases: 5. CDR3 length equals 17 residues.

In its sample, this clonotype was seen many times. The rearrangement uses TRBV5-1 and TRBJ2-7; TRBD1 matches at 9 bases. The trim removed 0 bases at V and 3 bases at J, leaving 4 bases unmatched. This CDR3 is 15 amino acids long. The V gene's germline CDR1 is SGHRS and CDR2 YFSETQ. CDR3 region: CASSLVETGGYEQYF. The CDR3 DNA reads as TGCGCCAGCAGCTTGGTAGAGACAGGGGGCTACGAGCAGTACTTC.

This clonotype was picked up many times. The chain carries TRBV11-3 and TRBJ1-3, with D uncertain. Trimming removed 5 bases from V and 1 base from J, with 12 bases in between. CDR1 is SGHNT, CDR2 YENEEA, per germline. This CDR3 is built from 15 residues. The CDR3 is CASSPTSGSGNTIYF. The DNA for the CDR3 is TGTGCCAGCAGCCCGACCTCCGGATCTGGAAACACCATATATTTT. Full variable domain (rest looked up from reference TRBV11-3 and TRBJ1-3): EAGVVQSPRYKIIEKKQPVAFWCNPISGHNTLYWYLQNLGQGPELLIRYENEEAVDDSQLPKDRFSAERLKGVDSTLKIQPAELGDSAVYLCASSPTSGSGNTIYFGEGSWLTVV.

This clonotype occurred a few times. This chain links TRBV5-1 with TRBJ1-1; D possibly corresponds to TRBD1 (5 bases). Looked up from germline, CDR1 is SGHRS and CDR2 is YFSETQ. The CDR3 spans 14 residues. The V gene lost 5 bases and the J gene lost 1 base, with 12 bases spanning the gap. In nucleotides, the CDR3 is TGCGCCAGCAGACAACAGGCTTCGAACACTGAAGCTTTCTTT. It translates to CASRQQASNTEAFF.

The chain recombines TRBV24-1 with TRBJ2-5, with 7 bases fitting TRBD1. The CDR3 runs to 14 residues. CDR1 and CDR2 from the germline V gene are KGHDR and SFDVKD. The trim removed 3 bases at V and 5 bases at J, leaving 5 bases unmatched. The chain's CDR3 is CATSDPGQVETQYF. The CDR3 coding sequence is TGTGCCACCAGTGATCCAGGACAGGTTGAGACCCAGTACTTC.

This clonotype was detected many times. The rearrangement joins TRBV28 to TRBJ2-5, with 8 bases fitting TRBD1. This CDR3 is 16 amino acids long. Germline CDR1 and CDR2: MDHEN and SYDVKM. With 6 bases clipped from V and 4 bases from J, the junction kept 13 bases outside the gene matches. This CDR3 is CASRSPGQGWLETQYF. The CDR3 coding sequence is TGTGCCAGCAGGTCCCCTGGACAGGGATGGTTAGAGACCCAGTACTTC.

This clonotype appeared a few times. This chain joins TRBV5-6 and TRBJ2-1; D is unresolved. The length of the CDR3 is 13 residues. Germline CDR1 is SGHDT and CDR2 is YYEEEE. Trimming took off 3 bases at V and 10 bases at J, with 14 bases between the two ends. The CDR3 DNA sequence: TGTGCCAGCAGCTCCGACATCCCCAAAGAGCAGTTCTTC. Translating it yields CASSSDIPKEQFF.

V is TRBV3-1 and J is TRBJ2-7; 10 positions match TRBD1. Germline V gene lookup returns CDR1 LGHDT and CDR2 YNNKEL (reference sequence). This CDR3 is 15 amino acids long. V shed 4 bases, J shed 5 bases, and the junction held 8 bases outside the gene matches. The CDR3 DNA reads TGTGCCAGCAGCCGCAGGACAGGGGGGTTCCACGAGCAGTACTTC. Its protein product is CASSRRTGGFHEQYF.

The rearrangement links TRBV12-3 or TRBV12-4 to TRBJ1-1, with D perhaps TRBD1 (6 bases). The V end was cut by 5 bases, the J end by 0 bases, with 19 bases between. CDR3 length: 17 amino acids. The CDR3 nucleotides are TGTGCCAGCAGTCCTGGTGGGCGGGGGCGGATGAACACTGAAGCTTTCTTT. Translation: CASSPGGRGRMNTEAFF.

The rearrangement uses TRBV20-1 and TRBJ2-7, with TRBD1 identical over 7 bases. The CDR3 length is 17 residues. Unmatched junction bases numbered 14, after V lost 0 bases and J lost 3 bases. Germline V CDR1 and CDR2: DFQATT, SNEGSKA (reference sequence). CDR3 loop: CSARDSLKGQVVYEQYF. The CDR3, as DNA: TGCAGTGCTAGAGATAGTCTAAAAGGACAGGTTGTCTACGAGCAGTACTTC.